This T cell receptor beta chain was observed in a study of T-cell reconstitution after alpha-beta-depleted transplantation in children. Study findings and constraints: For some patients, TCRbeta diversity was high at day 60 because of recipient T cells and thymic progenitors that survived. Roughly two months post-transplant, alpha-beta T cells reportedly originated from several hundred graft clones that had expanded.

On this clonotype itself: What it binds is unknown.

The CDR3 loop spans 11 amino acids. V shed 3 bases and J shed 5 bases, with 7 bases lying between them. Germline lookup yields CDR1 DFQATT and CDR2 SNEGSKA (reference sequence). The authors prepared the TCRbeta library with unique molecular identifiers. TCRdb ran MiXCR on the PCR reads and lists one entry per CDR3 protein. Of around 500,000 distinct CDR3 sequences listed, 20% to 25% are singletons. The source material was PBMCs, mostly from graft donor cells, sampled 360 days after TCRalphabeta/CD19-depleted stem cell transplant. The chain links TRBV20-1 to TRBJ2-5; possibly TRBD1 or TRBD2 for D (5 bases each). The receptor was isolated from a boy under two years old who had a stem cell transplant for acute myeloid leukemia, so the T cells may come from the graft donor. The DNA for the CDR3 is TGCAGTGCTAGTTGGGGGGAGACCCAGTACTTC. This translates into CSASWGETQYF.